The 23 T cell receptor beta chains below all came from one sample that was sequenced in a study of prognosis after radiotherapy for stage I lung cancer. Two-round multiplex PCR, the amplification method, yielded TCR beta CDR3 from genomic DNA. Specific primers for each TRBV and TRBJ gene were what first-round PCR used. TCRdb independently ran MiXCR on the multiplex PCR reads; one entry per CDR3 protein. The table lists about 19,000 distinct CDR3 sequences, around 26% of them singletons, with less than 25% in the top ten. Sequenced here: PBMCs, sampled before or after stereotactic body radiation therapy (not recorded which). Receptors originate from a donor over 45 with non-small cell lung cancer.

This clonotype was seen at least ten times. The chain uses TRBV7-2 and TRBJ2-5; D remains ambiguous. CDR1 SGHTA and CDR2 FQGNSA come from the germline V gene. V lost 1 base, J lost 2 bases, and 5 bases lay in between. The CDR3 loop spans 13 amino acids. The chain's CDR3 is CASSLGPQETQYF. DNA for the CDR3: TGTGCCAGCAGCTTAGGGCCTCAAGAGACCCAGTACTTC.

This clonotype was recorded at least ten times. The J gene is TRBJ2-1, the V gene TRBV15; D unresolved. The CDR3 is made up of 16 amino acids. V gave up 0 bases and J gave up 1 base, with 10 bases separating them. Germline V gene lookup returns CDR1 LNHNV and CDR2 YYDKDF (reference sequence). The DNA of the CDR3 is TGTGCCACCAGCAGAGATGAGGCGGAATCCTACAATGAGCAGTTCTTC. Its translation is CATSRDEAESYNEQFF.

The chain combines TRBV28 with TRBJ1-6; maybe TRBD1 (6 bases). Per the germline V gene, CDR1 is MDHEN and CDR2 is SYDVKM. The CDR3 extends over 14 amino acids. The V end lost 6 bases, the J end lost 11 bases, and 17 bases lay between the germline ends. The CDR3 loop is CASRQGHHAAPLHF. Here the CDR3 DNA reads TGTGCCAGCAGACAGGGACATCACGCGGCACCCCTCCACTTT.

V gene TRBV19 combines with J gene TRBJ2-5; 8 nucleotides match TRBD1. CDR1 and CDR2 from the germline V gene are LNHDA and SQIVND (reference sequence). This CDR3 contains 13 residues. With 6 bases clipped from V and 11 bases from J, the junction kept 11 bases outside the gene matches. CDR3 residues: CASSDHRGMTQYF. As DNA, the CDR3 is TGTGCCAGTAGCGACCACAGGGGGATGACACAGTACTTC.

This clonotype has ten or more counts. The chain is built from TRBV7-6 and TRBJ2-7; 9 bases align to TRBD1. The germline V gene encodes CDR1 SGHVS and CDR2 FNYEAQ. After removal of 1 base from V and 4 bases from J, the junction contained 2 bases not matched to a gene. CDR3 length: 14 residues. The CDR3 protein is CASSLEGQGYEQYF. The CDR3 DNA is TGTGCCAGCAGCTTAGAGGGACAGGGATACGAGCAGTACTTC.

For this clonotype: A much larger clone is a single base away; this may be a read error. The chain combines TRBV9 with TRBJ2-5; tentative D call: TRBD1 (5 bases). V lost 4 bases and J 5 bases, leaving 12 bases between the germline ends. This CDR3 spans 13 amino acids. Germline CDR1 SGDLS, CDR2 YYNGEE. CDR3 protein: CASSPGHAETQYF. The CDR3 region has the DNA TGTGCCAGCAGCCCTGGACACGCGGAGACCCAGTACTTC.

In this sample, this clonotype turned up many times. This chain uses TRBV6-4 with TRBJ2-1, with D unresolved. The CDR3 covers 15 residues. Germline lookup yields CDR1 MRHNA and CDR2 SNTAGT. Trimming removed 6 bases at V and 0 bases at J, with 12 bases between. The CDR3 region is CASRDMGSSYNEQFF. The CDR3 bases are TGTGCCAGCAGGGATATGGGAAGCTCCTACAATGAGCAGTTCTTC.

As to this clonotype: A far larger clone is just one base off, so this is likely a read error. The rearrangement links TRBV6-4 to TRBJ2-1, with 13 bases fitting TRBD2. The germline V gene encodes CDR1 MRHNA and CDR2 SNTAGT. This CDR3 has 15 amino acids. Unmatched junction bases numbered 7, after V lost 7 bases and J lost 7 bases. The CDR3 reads CASNTGTSGKNEQFF. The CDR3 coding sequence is TGTGCCAGCAATACCGGGACTAGCGGGAAGAATGAGCAGTTCTTC.

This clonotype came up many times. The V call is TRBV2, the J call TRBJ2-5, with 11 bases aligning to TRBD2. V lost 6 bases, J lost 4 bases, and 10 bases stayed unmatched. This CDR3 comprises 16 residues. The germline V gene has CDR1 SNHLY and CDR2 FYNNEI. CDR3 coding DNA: TGTGCCAGCAGGAAGACTAGCGGGATAGGAGGAGAGACCCAGTACTTC. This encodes CASRKTSGIGGETQYF.

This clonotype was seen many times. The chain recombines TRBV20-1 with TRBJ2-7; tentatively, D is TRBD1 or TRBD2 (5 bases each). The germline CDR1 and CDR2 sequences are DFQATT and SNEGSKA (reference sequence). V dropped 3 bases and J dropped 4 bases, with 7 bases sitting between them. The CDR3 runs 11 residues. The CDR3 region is CSASEGYEQYF. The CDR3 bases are TGCAGTGCTAGTGAGGGGTACGAGCAGTACTTC.

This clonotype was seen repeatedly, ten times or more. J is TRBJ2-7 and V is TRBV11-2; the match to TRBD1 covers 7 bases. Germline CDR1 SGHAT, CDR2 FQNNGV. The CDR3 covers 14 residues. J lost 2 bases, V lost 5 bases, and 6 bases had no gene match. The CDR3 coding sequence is TGTGCCAGCAGCCCGAACAGGGGAACCTACGAGCAGTACTTC. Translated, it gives CASSPNRGTYEQYF.

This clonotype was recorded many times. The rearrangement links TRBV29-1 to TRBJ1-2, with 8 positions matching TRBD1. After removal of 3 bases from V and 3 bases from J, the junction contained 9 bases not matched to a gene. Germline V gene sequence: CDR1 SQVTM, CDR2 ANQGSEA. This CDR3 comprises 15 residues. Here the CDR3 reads CSVEFRDRGDYGYTF. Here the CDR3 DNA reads TGCAGCGTTGAGTTTCGTGACAGGGGAGACTATGGCTACACCTTC.

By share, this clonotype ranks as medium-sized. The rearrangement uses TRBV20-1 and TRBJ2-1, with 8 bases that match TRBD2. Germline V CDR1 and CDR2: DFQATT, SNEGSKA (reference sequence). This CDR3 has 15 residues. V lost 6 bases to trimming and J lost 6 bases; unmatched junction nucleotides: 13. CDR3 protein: CSAGGGAGAANEQFF. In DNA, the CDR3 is TGCAGTGCGGGCGGGGGAGCGGGGGCAGCCAATGAGCAGTTCTTC.

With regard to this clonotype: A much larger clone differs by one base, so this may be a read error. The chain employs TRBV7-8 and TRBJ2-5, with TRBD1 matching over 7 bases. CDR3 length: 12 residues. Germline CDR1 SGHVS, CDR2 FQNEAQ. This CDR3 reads CASSDRDGTHYF. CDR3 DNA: TGTGCCAGCAGCGACAGGGATGGGACCCATTACTTC.

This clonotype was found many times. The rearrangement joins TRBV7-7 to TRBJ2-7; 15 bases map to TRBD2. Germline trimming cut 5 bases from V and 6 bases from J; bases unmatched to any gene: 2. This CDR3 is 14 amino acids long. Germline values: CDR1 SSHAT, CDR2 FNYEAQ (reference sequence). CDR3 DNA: TGTGCCAGCAGCGAGGGACTAGCGGGAGGCGAGCAGTACTTC. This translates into CASSEGLAGGEQYF.

CDR3 DNA sequence: TGTGCCAGCAGCTTAGCGTCAGGGGGCCCCCAAGAGACCCAGTACTTC. It translates to CASSLASGGPQETQYF. This rearrangement joins TRBV11-3 to TRBJ2-5; 8 bases align to TRBD1. The CDR3 totals 16 residues. Germline assignment: CDR1 SGHNT and CDR2 YENEEA. Trimming at V came to 1 base and at J to 1 base, leaving 5 bases not matched to a gene.

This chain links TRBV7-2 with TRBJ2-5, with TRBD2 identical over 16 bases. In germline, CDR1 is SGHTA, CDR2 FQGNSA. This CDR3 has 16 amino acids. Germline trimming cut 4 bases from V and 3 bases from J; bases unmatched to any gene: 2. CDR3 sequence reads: CASSSGTSGREETQYF. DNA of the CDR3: TGTGCCAGCAGCTCAGGGACTAGCGGGAGGGAAGAGACCCAGTACTTC.

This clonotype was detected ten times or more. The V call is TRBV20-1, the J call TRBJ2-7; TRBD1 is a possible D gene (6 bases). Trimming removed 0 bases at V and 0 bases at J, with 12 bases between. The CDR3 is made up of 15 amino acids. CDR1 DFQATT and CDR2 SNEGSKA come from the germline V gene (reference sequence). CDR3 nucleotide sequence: TGCAGTGCTAGAGATAGCCGGGACAACTCCTACGAGCAGTACTTC. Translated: CSARDSRDNSYEQYF.

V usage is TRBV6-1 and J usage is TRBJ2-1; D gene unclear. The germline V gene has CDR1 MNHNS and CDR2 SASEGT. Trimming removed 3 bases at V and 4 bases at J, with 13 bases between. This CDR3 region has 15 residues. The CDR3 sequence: CASSDIAVRYNEQFF. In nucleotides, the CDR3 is TGTGCCAGCAGTGACATAGCTGTGCGATACAATGAGCAGTTCTTC.

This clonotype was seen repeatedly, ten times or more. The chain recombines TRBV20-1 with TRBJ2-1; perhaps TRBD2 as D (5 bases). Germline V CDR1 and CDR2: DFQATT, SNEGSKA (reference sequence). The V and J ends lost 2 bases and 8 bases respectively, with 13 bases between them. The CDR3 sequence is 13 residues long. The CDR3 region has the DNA TGCAGTGCTAGAACAACTAGATTATATGAGCAGTTCTTC. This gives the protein CSARTTRLYEQFF.

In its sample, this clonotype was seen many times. This chain's CDR3 is CASSLEGYQETQYF. The CDR3 DNA follows: TGTGCCAGCAGCTTGGAAGGGTACCAAGAGACCCAGTACTTC. The chain has TRBV5-6 and TRBJ2-5, with D uncertain. From germline, CDR1 is SGHDT and CDR2 YYEEEE. Trimming shortened V by 0 bases and J by 0 bases, and 6 bases separated the two germline ends. There are 14 residues in the CDR3.

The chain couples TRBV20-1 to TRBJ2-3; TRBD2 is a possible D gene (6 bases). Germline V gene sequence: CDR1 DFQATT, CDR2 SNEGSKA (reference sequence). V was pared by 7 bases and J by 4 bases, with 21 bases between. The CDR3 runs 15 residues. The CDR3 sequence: CSVPQTRGFSDTQYF. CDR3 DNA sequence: TGCAGTGTCCCGCAGACTAGAGGATTCTCAGATACGCAGTATTTT.

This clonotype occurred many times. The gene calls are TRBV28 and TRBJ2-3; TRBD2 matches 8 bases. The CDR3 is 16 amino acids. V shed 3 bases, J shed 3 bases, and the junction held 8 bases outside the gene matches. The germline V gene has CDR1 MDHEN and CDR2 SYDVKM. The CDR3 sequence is CASSFSGLAVTDTQYF. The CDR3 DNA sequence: TGTGCCAGCAGTTTTTCAGGACTAGCTGTAACAGATACGCAGTATTTT.